Presented here are 21 T cell receptor beta chains from one specimen sequenced in a study of blood T cells in healthy people across ages. A second roughly 7 to 11 cycle PCR used barcoded and J-beta primers. Each CDR3 protein gets one entry after TCRdb re-called the 5' RACE reads with MiXCR. The sample contains some 1.6 million distinct CDR3 sequences, 30% to 40% of which appear only once. Sequenced sample: blood. These receptors were taken from a woman aged 30 to 39 in good health.

This clonotype has more than one count but fewer than ten. The V and J genes are TRBV7-2 and TRBJ2-1; TRBD2 might be the D (6 bases). Germline assignment: CDR1 SGHTA and CDR2 FQGNSA. V lost 1 base and J 7 bases, leaving 14 bases between the germline ends. This CDR3 comprises 15 residues. The CDR3: CASSLGEGRWNEQFF. CDR3 DNA: TGTGCCAGCAGCTTAGGCGAGGGGAGGTGGAATGAGCAGTTCTTC.

Of note for this clonotype: At one of its ends the junction is not consistent with the germline gene, which may arise from a read error. V is TRBV28 and J is TRBJ2-7; weak D call: TRBD1 (5 bases). The germline V gene encodes CDR1 MDHEN and CDR2 SYDVKM. The CDR3 totals 15 residues. CDR3 sequence: CASSSSWTSTYGQYF. The DNA for the CDR3 is TGTGCCAGCAGTTCCTCTTGGACATCCACCTACGGGCAGTACTTC.

This clonotype was seen ten or more times. The chain joins TRBV9 to TRBJ2-7; TRBD2 is a possible D gene (6 bases). This CDR3 region has 15 residues. The V gene's germline CDR1 is SGDLS and CDR2 YYNGEE. V was shortened by 0 bases and J by 3 bases, with 13 bases between the two germline ends. CDR3 sequence: CASSVGASEIYEQYF. As DNA, the CDR3 is TGTGCCAGCAGCGTAGGGGCTAGCGAAATCTACGAGCAGTACTTC. Looking up the rest from reference TRBV9 and TRBJ2-7 gives the full variable domain: DSGVTQTPKHLITATGQRVTLRCSPRSGDLSVYWYQQSLDQGLQFLIQYYNGEERAKGNILERFSAQQFPDLHSELNLSSLELGDSALYFCASSVGASEIYEQYFGPGTRLTVT.

This clonotype was seen a few times. The CDR3 DNA reads as TGTGCCAGCAGCTTAGCGAGTAGTGGCACTGAAGCTTTCTTT. Protein sequence: CASSLASSGTEAFF. The chain couples TRBV7-2 to TRBJ1-1; D remains ambiguous. This CDR3 is built from 14 residues. V gave up 0 bases and J gave up 4 bases, with 9 bases separating them. Per germline, CDR1 SGHTA and CDR2 FQGNSA.

This clonotype has a handful of counts. The CDR3 DNA sequence: TGTGCCAGCAGTTCCGGGACTAGGCAGTTCTTC. It translates to CASSSGTRQFF. The chain couples TRBV6-5 to TRBJ2-1, with 8 bases matching TRBD2. CDR3 length equals 11 residues. CDR1 is MNHEY, CDR2 SVGAGI, per germline. With 4 bases clipped from V and 12 bases from J, the junction kept 2 bases outside the gene matches.

The chain recombines TRBV7-9 with TRBJ2-6; 9 positions agree with TRBD1. CDR1 and CDR2 from the germline V gene are SEHNR and FQNEAQ (reference sequence). V lost 5 bases, J lost 1 base, and 9 bases stayed unmatched. This CDR3 contains 18 residues. The DNA for the CDR3 is TGTGCCAGCAGCCCCTGGACAGGGGTGATATCTGGGGCCAACGTCCTGACTTTC. Residues: CASSPWTGVISGANVLTF. Full variable domain (remainder filled in from reference TRBV7-9 and TRBJ2-6): DTGVSQNPRHKITKRGQNVTFRCDPISEHNRLYWYRQTLGQGPEFLTYFQNEAQLEKSRLLSDRFSAERPKGSFSTLEIQRTEQGDSAMYLCASSPWTGVISGANVLTFGAGSRLTVL.

The V gene is TRBV7-8, the J gene TRBJ1-4; D unclear. Trimming took off 3 bases at V and 8 bases at J, with 13 bases between the two ends. The CDR3 runs to 14 residues. Germline V lookup: CDR1 SGHVS, CDR2 FQNEAQ. CDR3 bases: TGTGCCAGCAGCTTTTCGGACCGAGGGGAAAAACTGTTTTTT. It specifies CASSFSDRGEKLFF. Variable domain in full (rest from reference TRBV7-8 and TRBJ1-4): GAGVSQSPRYKVAKRGQDVALRCDPISGHVSLFWYQQALGQGPEFLTYFQNEAQLDKSGLPSDRFFAERPEGSVSTLKIQRTQQEDSAVYLCASSFSDRGEKLFFGSGTQLSVL.

This clonotype appeared a few times. This CDR3 reads CASSQVTGLKTDTQYF. The CDR3 DNA reads as TGTGCCAGCAGCCAAGTCACGGGGCTCAAAACAGATACGCAGTATTTT. The chain employs TRBV4-2 and TRBJ2-3; D tentatively fits TRBD1 or TRBD2 (5 bases each). V lost 1 base, J lost 3 bases, and 14 bases lay in between. CDR1 and CDR2 from the germline V gene are LGHNA and YNFKEQ. CDR3 length: 16 residues.

In regard to this clonotype: Since a much larger clone is just one base distant, this may be a read error. The V gene is TRBV12-3 or TRBV12-4, the J gene TRBJ2-1; D is unresolved. This CDR3 has 13 amino acids. This CDR3 reads CASSPGRLNGQFF. The CDR3 bases are TGTGCCAGCAGTCCTGGTAGGCTCAATGGGCAGTTCTTC.

This clonotype was recorded a few times. A much larger clone sits a single nucleotide away, making a read error possible. The V gene is TRBV7-8, the J gene TRBJ2-7; D is unclear. Germline-derived CDR1 and CDR2 are SGHVS and FQNEAQ. This CDR3 comprises 13 residues. V lost 5 bases and J lost 2, with 10 bases in between. CDR3 protein: CASSPDGPYEQYF. The CDR3 DNA reads as TGTGCCAGCAGCCCGGACGGGCCCTACGAGCAGTACTTC.

This chain links TRBV20-1 with TRBJ1-1; 8 bases are shared with TRBD1. The germline V gene encodes CDR1 DFQATT and CDR2 SNEGSKA (reference sequence). Trimming took 1 base from V and 0 from J; bases not matched to a gene: 4. The CDR3 loop spans 15 amino acids. CDR3 residues: CSARVRGLLNTEAFF. The DNA of the CDR3 is TGCAGTGCTAGAGTCAGGGGGCTGTTGAACACTGAAGCTTTCTTT.

About this clonotype: Its ends do not fully match the called genes, so a read error is possible. The chain employs TRBV20-1 and TRBJ2-7, with D hard to call. This CDR3 region has 11 residues. CDR1 is DFQATT and CDR2 is SNEGSKA in the germline V gene (reference sequence). The CDR3 coding sequence is TGCAGGGCTATTTTTCGTTACGAGCAGTACTTC. Translation gives CRAIFRYEQYF.

The rearrangement joins TRBV20-1 to TRBJ2-1, with D perhaps matching TRBD2 (5 bases). There are 14 residues in the CDR3. Germline V gives CDR1 DFQATT, CDR2 SNEGSKA (reference sequence). Trimming shortened V by 8 bases and J by 8 bases, and 22 bases separated the two germline ends. The CDR3 loop reads CSHGGLPPWHEQFF. In DNA, the CDR3 is TGCAGTCATGGCGGGCTGCCGCCGTGGCATGAGCAGTTCTTC.

In this sample, this clonotype turned up many times. This rearrangement joins TRBV4-1 to TRBJ2-1, with TRBD2 identical over 7 bases. V shed 1 base, J shed 6 bases, and the junction held 6 bases outside the gene matches. Germline-derived CDR1 and CDR2 are MGHRA and YSYEKL. The CDR3 loop spans 15 amino acids. The CDR3 DNA follows: TGCGCCAGCAGCCAAGGGGCCTCGGGGGGCAATGAGCAGTTCTTC. Protein: CASSQGASGGNEQFF.

V gene TRBV4-1 combines with J gene TRBJ2-7; a possible D gene is TRBD2 (5 bases). The V end lost 4 bases, the J end lost 4 bases, and 17 bases lay between the germline ends. The CDR3 has 15 amino acids. CDR1 MGHRA and CDR2 YSYEKL come from the germline V gene. Here the CDR3 reads CASSPTREYYYEQYF. DNA for the CDR3: TGCGCCAGCAGCCCGACCCGGGAATACTATTACGAGCAGTACTTC.

This clonotype came up many times. The chain carries TRBV29-1 and TRBJ2-5; D call uncertain. The DNA end is more similar to TRBJ2-7, so the J call may be wrong. There are 13 residues in the CDR3. The germline gives CDR1 SQVTM, CDR2 ANQGSEA. CDR3: CSVEDPAVYEQYF. DNA of the CDR3: TGCAGCGTTGAAGATCCAGCAGTATACGAGCAGTACTTC.

The chain is built from TRBV2 and TRBJ2-1, with TRBD2 as a possible D gene (6 bases). The ends were cut back, 6 bases at V and 3 bases at J, with 12 bases in the middle. This CDR3 contains 14 residues. Looked up from germline, CDR1 is SNHLY and CDR2 is FYNNEI. In DNA form, the CDR3 reads TGTGCCAGCAGCGGACGGACTAACTACAATGAGCAGTTCTTC. Translation: CASSGRTNYNEQFF.

The chain links TRBV20-1 to TRBJ1-2, with a possible D match to TRBD1 (5 bases). V shed 4 bases and J shed 6 bases, with 18 bases lying between them. Germline values: CDR1 DFQATT, CDR2 SNEGSKA (reference sequence). The CDR3 consists of 14 residues. CDR3 coding DNA: TGCAGTGCTACATCGGGGGGTCGGATTGATGGCTACACCTTC. The encoded protein is CSATSGGRIDGYTF.

This chain connects TRBV6-2 or TRBV6-3 to TRBJ1-2; D perhaps matches TRBD1 (5 bases). Germline lookup yields CDR1 MNHEY and CDR2 SVGEGT. This CDR3 contains 13 residues. V dropped 0 bases and J dropped 6 bases, with 8 bases sitting between them. The CDR3 bases are TGTGCCAGCAGTTACTCCGCAGGGAATGGCTACACCTTC. It translates to CASSYSAGNGYTF.

The chain is built from TRBV5-5 and TRBJ2-7; 9 bases align to TRBD1. J gave up 5 bases and V 3 bases, and 9 bases lay outside the gene matches. CDR1 and CDR2 (germline): SGHKS, YYEKEE (reference sequence). The CDR3 is 15 amino acids. CDR3 amino acids: CASSCHRQGEDEQYF. The DNA of the CDR3 is TGTGCCAGCAGCTGCCACCGACAGGGGGAGGACGAGCAGTACTTC.

This clonotype was seen once. This chain links TRBV2 with TRBJ2-1; 7 positions agree with TRBD1. The J call may be mistaken, given a closer DNA end match to TRBJ2-7. Germline lookup yields CDR1 SNHLY and CDR2 FYNNEI. The CDR3 covers 14 residues. The CDR3 DNA reads as TGTGCCAGCATCCGGGACAGCTCCTACAATGAGCAGTACTTC. It codes for CASIRDSSYNEQYF.